The source of this TCR beta chain is a study of blood T cell repertoires in COVID-19. Sequencing was performed with immunoSEQ multiplex PCR; in TCRdb, only in-frame clones are kept and a portion is missing. The sample yields 29,000 or so clones, approximately 90% seen once. This CDR3 region has 15 residues. V gave up 4 bases and J gave up 1 base, with 13 bases separating them. Germline values: CDR1 MGHRA, CDR2 YSYEKL. The sequence came from a man between 60 and 70 years old with acute or convalescent COVID-19. The sample taken for sequencing was peripheral blood. The rearrangement uses TRBV4-1 and TRBJ1-1; possible D gene TRBD1, 6 bases. The CDR3 DNA follows: TGCGCCAGCAGCCGAGATACAGGGACGAACACTGAAGCTTTCTTT. It translates to CASSRDTGTNTEAFF.